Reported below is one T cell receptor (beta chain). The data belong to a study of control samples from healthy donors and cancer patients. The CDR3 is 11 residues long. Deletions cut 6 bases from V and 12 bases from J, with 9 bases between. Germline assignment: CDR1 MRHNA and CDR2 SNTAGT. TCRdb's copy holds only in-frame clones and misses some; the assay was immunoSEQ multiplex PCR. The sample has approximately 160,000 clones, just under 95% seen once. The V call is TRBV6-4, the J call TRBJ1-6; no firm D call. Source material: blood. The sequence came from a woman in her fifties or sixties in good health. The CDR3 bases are TGTGCCAGCAGACACCGAGGACCCCTCCACTTT. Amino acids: CASRHRGPLHF.